These 22 T cell receptor beta chains came from one sample sequenced in a study of shared clonotypes between healthy human individuals. Assay used: immunoSEQ multiplex PCR; TCRdb lists only in-frame clones, some missing. The profile covers about 640,000 clones, with about 78% appearing a single time and around 1.8% taken by the ten largest. Material: memory CD4+ T cells sorted from blood. As for subset: CD45RA-negative fraction. These receptors all stem from a woman in her 30s in good health.

This chain uses TRBV10-1 with TRBJ1-1, with D possibly TRBD1 on 5 matching bases. There are 13 residues in the CDR3. CDR1 WNHNN and CDR2 SYGVQD come from the germline V gene (reference sequence). Trimming shortened V by 2 bases and J by 4 bases, and 8 bases separated the two germline ends. In nucleotides, the CDR3 is TGCGCCAGCAGTGAGCAGGGCGGCACTGAAGCTTTCTTT. Translating it yields CASSEQGGTEAFF.

This clone was observed a handful of times. The chain carries TRBV27 and TRBJ2-1, with D unresolved. Germline V CDR1 and CDR2: MNHEY, SMNVEV (reference sequence). The CDR3 has 13 residues. V lost 1 base to trimming and J lost 7 bases, with 8 bases between them. The DNA of the CDR3 is TGTGCCAGCAGTTTATTAGGACGTAATGAGCAGTTCTTC. Translating it yields CASSLLGRNEQFF.

The chain employs TRBV10-3 and TRBJ1-5; D might be TRBD1 (5 bases). V gave up 6 bases and J gave up 7 bases, with 13 bases separating them. The length of the CDR3 is 13 residues. Germline V gives CDR1 ENHRY, CDR2 SYGVKD. CDR3 region: CAIRGRGDQPQHF. The DNA for the CDR3 is TGTGCCATCAGGGGGCGGGGGGACCAGCCCCAGCATTTT.

In regard to this clone: Within the sample, other DNA sequences also encode this same CDR3. This chain uses TRBV5-1 with TRBJ1-1; D call uncertain. V was cut by 0 bases and J by 2 bases, with 8 bases left in between. This CDR3 has 14 residues. Germline V gene lookup returns CDR1 SGHRS and CDR2 YFSETQ. In DNA form, the CDR3 reads TGCGCCAGCAGCTTGGTATCCGTTAACACTGAAGCTTTCTTT. This translates into CASSLVSVNTEAFF.

The J gene is TRBJ1-2, the V gene TRBV11-1; D may be TRBD1 (5 bases). Trimming shortened V by 1 base and J by 4 bases, and 10 bases separated the two germline ends. The germline V gene encodes CDR1 SGHAT and CDR2 FQDESV (reference sequence). The CDR3 is 14 amino acids. This CDR3 reads CASSLGRGGYGYTF. The DNA of the CDR3 is TGTGCCAGCAGCTTAGGAAGGGGAGGCTATGGCTACACCTTC.

Remarks on this clone: A much larger clone lies a single base off, so this may be a read error. In the same sample, other DNA sequences code for this CDR3. The V call is TRBV19, the J call TRBJ1-2; D is unclear. The CDR3 totals 14 residues. Germline loops: CDR1 LNHDA, CDR2 SQIVND (reference sequence). CDR3: CASSLGSQLYGYTF. DNA of the CDR3: TGTGCCAGTAGTCTCGGGTCTCAGCTCTATGGTTACACCTTC.

This clone was picked up one time. The V and J genes are TRBV5-4 and TRBJ2-1; 8 positions agree with TRBD2. Germline V gene sequence: CDR1 SGHNT, CDR2 YYREEE (reference sequence). This CDR3 comprises 16 residues. V lost 3 bases to trimming and J lost 4 bases; unmatched junction nucleotides: 9. CDR3 sequence: CASSSTTSGRYNEQFF. Here the CDR3 DNA reads TGTGCCAGCAGCTCGACAACTAGCGGTCGGTACAATGAGCAGTTCTTC.

This clone was observed a handful of times. This chain links TRBV5-1 with TRBJ2-1, with TRBD2 identical over 10 bases. This CDR3 comprises 16 residues. Germline V gene lookup returns CDR1 SGHRS and CDR2 YFSETQ. With 5 bases clipped from V and 9 bases from J, the junction kept 14 bases outside the gene matches. The CDR3 is CASRQSTSGFAGEQFF. DNA for the CDR3: TGCGCCAGCAGGCAGTCGACTAGCGGGTTTGCCGGTGAGCAGTTCTTC.

The genes are TRBV11-2 and TRBJ2-7; 9 nucleotides agree with TRBD1. Germline CDR1 is SGHAT and CDR2 is FQNNGV. The CDR3 totals 14 residues. V lost 6 bases and J lost 3; bases outside the gene matches: 6. CDR3 residues: CASSPGQGIYEQYF. For the CDR3, the DNA is TGTGCCAGCAGTCCGGGACAGGGTATCTACGAGCAGTACTTC.

This rearrangement joins TRBV5-1 to TRBJ2-5; tentative D call: TRBD2 (6 bases). Germline V gene sequence: CDR1 SGHRS, CDR2 YFSETQ. This CDR3 comprises 15 residues. The V end was cut by 3 bases, the J end by 1 base, with 13 bases between. The CDR3 is CASSSRGSGQETQYF. The CDR3 DNA follows: TGCGCCAGCAGCTCCCGAGGTAGCGGCCAAGAGACCCAGTACTTC.

In this sample, this clone turned up a few times. J is TRBJ2-7 and V is TRBV4-1, with a possible D match to TRBD1 (8 bases). Germline assignment: CDR1 MGHRA and CDR2 YSYEKL. This CDR3 is built from 15 residues. V lost 1 base and J 7 bases, leaving 17 bases between the germline ends. CDR3: CASSQVTGGVGEQYF. CDR3 bases: TGCGCCAGCAGCCAAGTCACAGGGGGGGTTGGGGAGCAGTACTTC.

The chain is built from TRBV2 and TRBJ2-7, with 12 positions matching TRBD1. The CDR3 length is 13 residues. Germline loops: CDR1 SNHLY, CDR2 FYNNEI. J gave up 5 bases and V 7 bases, and 3 bases lay outside the gene matches. The DNA of the CDR3 is TGTGCCAGCAAGGGGACAGGGGGCCACGAGCAGTACTTC. It yields the protein CASKGTGGHEQYF.

CDR3 nucleotide sequence: TGTGCCAGCAGCCCTCGTCTGGGAGGGTCTGGTGGCTACACCTTC. Translating gives CASSPRLGGSGGYTF. The V and J genes are TRBV9 and TRBJ1-2, with no clear D. The CDR3 contains 15 residues. The V gene lost 4 bases and the J gene lost 7 bases, with 20 bases spanning the gap. Germline CDR1 is SGDLS and CDR2 is YYNGEE.

This rearrangement joins TRBV11-2 to TRBJ2-7; perhaps TRBD1 as D (5 bases). The CDR3 has 15 amino acids. V shed 3 bases and J shed 2 bases, with 14 bases lying between them. The germline CDR1 and CDR2 sequences are SGHAT and FQNNGV. In DNA form, the CDR3 reads TGTGCCAGCAGCTTTTTAGGGGAAAGCACCTACGAGCAGTACTTC. The encoded protein is CASSFLGESTYEQYF.

The chain uses TRBV2 and TRBJ1-2; D remains unclear. CDR3 length equals 13 residues. Germline-derived CDR1 and CDR2 are SNHLY and FYNNEI. Trimming took 6 bases from V and 8 from J, leaving 16 bases between them. In DNA form, the CDR3 reads TGTGCCAGCAGAGGAGAAAGGACGGGGGGCTACACCTTC. Translation: CASRGERTGGYTF. Combining the CDR3 with reference TRBV2 and TRBJ1-2 gives the whole variable domain EPEVTQTPSHQVTQMGQEVILRCVPISNHLYFYWYRQILGQKVEFLVSFYNNEISEKSEIFDDQFSVERPDGSNFTLKIRSTKLEDSAMYFCASRGERTGGYTFGSGTRLTVV.

The chain links TRBV7-2 to TRBJ2-1; TRBD2 is a possible D gene (5 bases). The ends were cut back, 8 bases at V and 2 bases at J, with 16 bases in the middle. The CDR3 contains 15 residues. Germline V lookup: CDR1 SGHTA, CDR2 FQGNSA. CDR3 region: CASRPSISPYNEQFF. CDR3 coding DNA: TGTGCCAGCCGCCCTAGCATTTCACCCTACAATGAGCAGTTCTTC.

V is TRBV19 and J is TRBJ2-3; D might be TRBD2 (6 bases). CDR3 length equals 16 residues. CDR1 and CDR2 from the germline V gene are LNHDA and SQIVND (reference sequence). The V end was cut by 3 bases, the J end by 0 bases, with 13 bases between. The DNA of the CDR3 is TGTGCCAGTAGTATGGTTCCTAGCGCGAGCACAGATACGCAGTATTTT. Residues: CASSMVPSASTDTQYF.

The chain has TRBV4-1 and TRBJ2-3; 8 positions match TRBD1. V gave up 1 base and J gave up 6 bases; unmatched junction bases: 6. This CDR3 comprises 15 residues. From germline, CDR1 is MGHRA and CDR2 YSYEKL. CDR3 DNA sequence: TGCGCCAGCAGCCAAGCGTTTCAGGGGGCGGATACGCAGTATTTT. Protein sequence: CASSQAFQGADTQYF.

The gene calls are TRBV7-9 and TRBJ1-3, with 8 bases that match TRBD1. The CDR3 is 14 amino acids. Trimming cost V 4 bases and J 3 bases; bases outside gene matches: 2. From germline, CDR1 is SEHNR and CDR2 FQNEAQ (reference sequence). The CDR3 protein is CASSSTGGGNTIYF. The CDR3 nucleotides read TGTGCCAGCAGCTCAACAGGGGGTGGAAACACCATATATTTT.

This clone was counted at least ten times. V usage is TRBV28 and J usage is TRBJ1-4; no definite D call. CDR3 length: 15 amino acids. CDR1 is MDHEN and CDR2 is SYDVKM in the germline V gene. Between the trimmed V and J ends, which lost 6 bases and 1 base, there was a span of 12 bases. DNA of the CDR3: TGTGCCAGCAGCGGGCCCTGGGTAACTAATGAAAAACTGTTTTTT. Residues: CASSGPWVTNEKLFF.

The chain couples TRBV28 to TRBJ2-7, with 13 positions matching TRBD2. CDR3 length: 20 residues. Germline loops: CDR1 MDHEN, CDR2 SYDVKM. V lost 6 bases and J lost 2; bases outside the gene matches: 19. The CDR3 loop is CASRPGGAGLAGARTYEQYF. CDR3 DNA sequence: TGTGCCAGCAGACCAGGGGGGGCTGGACTAGCGGGAGCCAGAACCTACGAGCAGTACTTC.

The chain links TRBV5-8 to TRBJ1-1, with D perhaps matching TRBD1 (6 bases). V lost 3 bases and J 8 bases, leaving 14 bases between the germline ends. Looked up from germline, CDR1 is SGHTS and CDR2 is YDEGEE. CDR3 length equals 13 residues. This chain's CDR3 is CASSYQQGREAFF. The CDR3 coding sequence is TGTGCCAGCAGCTACCAACAGGGTCGGGAAGCTTTCTTT. The full variable domain, rest sourced from reference TRBV5-8 and TRBJ1-1, is EAGVTQSPTHLIKTRGQQATLRCSPISGHTSVYWYQQALGLGLQFLLWYDEGEERNRGNFPPRFSGRQFPNYSSELNVNALELEDSALYLCASSYQQGREAFFGQGTRLTVV.